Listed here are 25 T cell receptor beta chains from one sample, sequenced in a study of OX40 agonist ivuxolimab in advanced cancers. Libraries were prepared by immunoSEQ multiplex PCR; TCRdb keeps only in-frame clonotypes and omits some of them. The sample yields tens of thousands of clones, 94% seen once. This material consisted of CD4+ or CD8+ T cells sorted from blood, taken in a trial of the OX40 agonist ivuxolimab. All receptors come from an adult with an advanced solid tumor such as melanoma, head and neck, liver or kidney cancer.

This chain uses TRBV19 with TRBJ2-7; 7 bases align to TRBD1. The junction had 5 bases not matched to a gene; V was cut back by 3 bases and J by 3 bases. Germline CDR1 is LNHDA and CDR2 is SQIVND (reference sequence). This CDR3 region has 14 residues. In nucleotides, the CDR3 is TGTGCCAGTAGTATCACGCAGGGGGTCTACGAGCAGTACTTC. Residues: CASSITQGVYEQYF.

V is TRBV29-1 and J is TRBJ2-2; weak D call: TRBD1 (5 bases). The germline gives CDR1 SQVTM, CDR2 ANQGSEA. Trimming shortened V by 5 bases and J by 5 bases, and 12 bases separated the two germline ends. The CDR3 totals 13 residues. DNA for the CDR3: TGCAGCGTTACTACCAGGGAAACCGGGGAGCTGTTTTTT. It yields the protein CSVTTRETGELFF.

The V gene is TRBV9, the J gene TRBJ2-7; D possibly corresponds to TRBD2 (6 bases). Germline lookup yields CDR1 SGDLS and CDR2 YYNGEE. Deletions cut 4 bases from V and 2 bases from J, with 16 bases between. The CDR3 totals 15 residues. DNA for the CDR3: TGTGCCAGCAGCCCACGACTAGATCCAACCTACGAGCAGTACTTC. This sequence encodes CASSPRLDPTYEQYF.

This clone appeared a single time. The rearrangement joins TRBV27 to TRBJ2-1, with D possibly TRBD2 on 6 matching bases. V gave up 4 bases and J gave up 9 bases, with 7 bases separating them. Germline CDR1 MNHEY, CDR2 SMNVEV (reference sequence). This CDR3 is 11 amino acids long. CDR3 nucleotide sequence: TGTGCCAGCAGTTGGGGAGGTGAGCAGTTCTTC. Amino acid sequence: CASSWGGEQFF.

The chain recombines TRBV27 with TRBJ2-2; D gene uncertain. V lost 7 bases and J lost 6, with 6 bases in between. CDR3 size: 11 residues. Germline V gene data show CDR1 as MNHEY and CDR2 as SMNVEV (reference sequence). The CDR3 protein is CASKVAGELFF. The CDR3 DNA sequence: TGTGCCAGCAAGGTGGCCGGGGAGCTGTTTTTT.

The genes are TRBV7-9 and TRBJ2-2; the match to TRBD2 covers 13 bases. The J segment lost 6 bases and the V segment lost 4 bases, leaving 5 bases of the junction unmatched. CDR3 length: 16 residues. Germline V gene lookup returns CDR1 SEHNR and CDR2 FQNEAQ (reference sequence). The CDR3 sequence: CASSSGLAGVAGELFF. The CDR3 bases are TGTGCCAGCAGCTCCGGACTAGCGGGAGTGGCCGGGGAGCTGTTTTTT.

As DNA, the CDR3 is TGTGCCAGCAGCTTAGGGGGCGGACCCGTCAATGAAAAACTGTTTTTT. It translates to CASSLGGGPVNEKLFF. The genes are TRBV7-8 and TRBJ1-4, with D maybe TRBD1 (5 bases). The V gene's germline CDR1 is SGHVS and CDR2 FQNEAQ. V was clipped by 1 base and J by 5 bases, with 14 bases between them. The CDR3 is 16 amino acids.

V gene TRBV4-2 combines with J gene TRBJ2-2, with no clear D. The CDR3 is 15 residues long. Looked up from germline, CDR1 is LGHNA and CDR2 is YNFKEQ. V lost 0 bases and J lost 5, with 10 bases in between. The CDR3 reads CASSQEENPTGELFF. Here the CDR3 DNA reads TGTGCCAGCAGCCAAGAGGAGAACCCAACCGGGGAGCTGTTTTTT.

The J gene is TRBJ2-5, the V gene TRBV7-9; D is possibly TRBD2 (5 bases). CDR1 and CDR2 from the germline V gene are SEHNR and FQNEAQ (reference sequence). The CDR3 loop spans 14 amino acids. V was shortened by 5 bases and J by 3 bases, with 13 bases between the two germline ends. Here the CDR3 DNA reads TGTGCCAGCAGCGAGCACCGGGAAGAAGAGACCCAGTACTTC. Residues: CASSEHREEETQYF.

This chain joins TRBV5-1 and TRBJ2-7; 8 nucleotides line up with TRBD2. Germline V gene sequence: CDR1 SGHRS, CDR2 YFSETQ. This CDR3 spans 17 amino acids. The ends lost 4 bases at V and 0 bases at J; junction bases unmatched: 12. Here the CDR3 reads CASSNPQSGRVSYEQYF. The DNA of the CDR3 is TGCGCCAGCAGCAATCCGCAGAGCGGGAGAGTCTCCTACGAGCAGTACTTC.

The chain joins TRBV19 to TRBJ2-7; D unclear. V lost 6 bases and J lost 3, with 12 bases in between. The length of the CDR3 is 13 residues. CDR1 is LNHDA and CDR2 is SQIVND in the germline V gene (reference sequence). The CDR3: CASSPGRFYEQYF. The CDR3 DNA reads TGTGCCAGTAGCCCCGGACGGTTCTACGAGCAGTACTTC.

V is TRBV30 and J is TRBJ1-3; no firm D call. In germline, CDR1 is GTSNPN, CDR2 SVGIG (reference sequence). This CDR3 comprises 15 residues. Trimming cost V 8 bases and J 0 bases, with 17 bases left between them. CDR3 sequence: CAARTLSTSGNTIYF. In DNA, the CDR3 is TGTGCCGCAAGGACTCTTTCGACCTCTGGAAACACCATATATTTT.

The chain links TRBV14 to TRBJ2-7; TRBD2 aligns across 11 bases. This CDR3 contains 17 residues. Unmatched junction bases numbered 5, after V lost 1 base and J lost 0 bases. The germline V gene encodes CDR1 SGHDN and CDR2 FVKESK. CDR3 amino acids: CASSQVGLAGYSYEQYF. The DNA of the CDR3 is TGTGCCAGCAGCCAAGTTGGACTAGCGGGTTACTCCTACGAGCAGTACTTC.

The chain's CDR3 is CSARTGTGPLDGYTF. In nucleotides, the CDR3 is TGCAGCGCCCGGACCGGGACAGGTCCCCTTGATGGCTACACCTTC. The rearrangement joins TRBV29-1 to TRBJ1-2, with 8 bases matching TRBD1. V lost 7 bases to trimming and J lost 6 bases; unmatched junction nucleotides: 16. From germline, CDR1 is SQVTM and CDR2 ANQGSEA. This CDR3 is built from 15 residues. Full variable domain (missing parts from reference TRBV29-1 and TRBJ1-2): SAVISQKPSRDICQRGTSLTIQCQVDSQVTMMFWYRQQPGQSLTLIATANQGSEATYESGFVIDKFPISRPNLTFSTLTVSNMSPEDSSIYLCSARTGTGPLDGYTFGSGTRLTVV.

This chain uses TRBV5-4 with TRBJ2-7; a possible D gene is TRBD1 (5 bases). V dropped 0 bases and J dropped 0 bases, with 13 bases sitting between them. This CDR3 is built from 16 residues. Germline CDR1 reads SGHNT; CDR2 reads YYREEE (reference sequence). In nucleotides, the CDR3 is TGTGCCAGCAGCTTGGCGCAAGGGGCTAGCTCCTACGAGCAGTACTTC. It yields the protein CASSLAQGASSYEQYF.

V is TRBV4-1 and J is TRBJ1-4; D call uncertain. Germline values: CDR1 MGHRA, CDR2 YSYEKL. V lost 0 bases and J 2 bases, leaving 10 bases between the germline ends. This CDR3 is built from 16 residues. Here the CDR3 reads CASSQDGGLTNEKLFF. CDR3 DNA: TGCGCCAGCAGCCAAGATGGCGGTTTGACTAATGAAAAACTGTTTTTT.

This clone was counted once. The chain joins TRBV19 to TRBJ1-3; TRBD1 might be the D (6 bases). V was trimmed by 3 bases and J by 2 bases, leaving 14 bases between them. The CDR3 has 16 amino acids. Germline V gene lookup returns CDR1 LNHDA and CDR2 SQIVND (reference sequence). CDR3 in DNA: TGTGCCAGTAGTATGACGACAGGTCGAGCTGGAAACACCATATATTTT. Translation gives CASSMTTGRAGNTIYF.

CDR3 DNA sequence: TGTGCCAGCGTGCCCGGGACAGGGGCTAACGAGCAGTACTTC. This gives the protein CASVPGTGANEQYF. The chain couples TRBV7-6 to TRBJ2-7; 10 positions agree with TRBD1. From germline, CDR1 is SGHVS and CDR2 FNYEAQ. The length of the CDR3 is 14 residues. V lost 8 bases to trimming and J lost 5 bases; unmatched junction nucleotides: 9.

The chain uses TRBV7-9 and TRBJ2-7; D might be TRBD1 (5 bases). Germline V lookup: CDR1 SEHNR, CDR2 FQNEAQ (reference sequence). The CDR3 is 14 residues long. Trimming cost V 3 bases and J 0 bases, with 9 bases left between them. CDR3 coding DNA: TGTGCCAGCAGCTTTGTCGACAGCTCCTACGAGCAGTACTTC. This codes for CASSFVDSSYEQYF.

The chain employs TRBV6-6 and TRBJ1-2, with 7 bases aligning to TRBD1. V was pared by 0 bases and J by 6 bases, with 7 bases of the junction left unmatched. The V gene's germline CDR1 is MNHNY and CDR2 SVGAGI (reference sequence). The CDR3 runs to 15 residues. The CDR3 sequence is CASSYSAGTVDGYTF. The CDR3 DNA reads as TGTGCCAGCAGTTACTCAGCCGGGACAGTGGATGGCTACACCTTC.

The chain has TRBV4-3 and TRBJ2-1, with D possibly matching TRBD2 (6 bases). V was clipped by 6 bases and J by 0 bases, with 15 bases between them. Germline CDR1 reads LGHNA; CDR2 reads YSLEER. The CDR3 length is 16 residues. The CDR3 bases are TGCGCCAGCAGTAGTAGCGGCCGGAGCTCCTACAATGAGCAGTTCTTC. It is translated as CASSSSGRSSYNEQFF.

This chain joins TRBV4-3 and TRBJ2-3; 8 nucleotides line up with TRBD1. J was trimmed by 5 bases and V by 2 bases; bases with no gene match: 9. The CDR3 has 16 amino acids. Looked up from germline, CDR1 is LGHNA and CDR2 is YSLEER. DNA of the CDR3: TGCGCCAGCAGCCAAACCCGGACAGGGCTTAGAGATACGCAGTATTTT. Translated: CASSQTRTGLRDTQYF.

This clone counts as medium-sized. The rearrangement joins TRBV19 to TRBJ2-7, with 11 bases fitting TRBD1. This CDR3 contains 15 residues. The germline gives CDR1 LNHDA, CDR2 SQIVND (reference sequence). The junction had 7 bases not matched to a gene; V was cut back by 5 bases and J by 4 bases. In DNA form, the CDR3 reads TGTGCCAGTAGTGTTGGACAGGGGGCGCGTTACGAGCAGTACTTC. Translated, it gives CASSVGQGARYEQYF.

Here the CDR3 DNA reads TGCGCCAGCAGTTTTCTGGCACAGGACAGGGGGAACGAGCAGTACTTC. Its protein product is CASSFLAQDRGNEQYF. The chain couples TRBV10-1 to TRBJ2-7; the match to TRBD1 covers 10 bases. The junction had 12 bases not matched to a gene; V was cut back by 5 bases and J by 5 bases. Germline CDR1 is WNHNN and CDR2 is SYGVQD (reference sequence). This CDR3 has 16 residues.

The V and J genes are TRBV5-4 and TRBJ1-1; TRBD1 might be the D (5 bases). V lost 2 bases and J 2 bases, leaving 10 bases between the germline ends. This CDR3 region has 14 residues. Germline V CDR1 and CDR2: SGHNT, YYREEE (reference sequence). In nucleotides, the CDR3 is TGTGCCAGCAGCTTACCAGGGCGTAACACTGAAGCTTTCTTT. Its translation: CASSLPGRNTEAFF. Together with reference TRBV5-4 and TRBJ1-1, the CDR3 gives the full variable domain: ETGVTQSPTHLIKTRGQQVTLRCSSQSGHNTVSWYQQALGQGPQFIFQYYREEENGRGNFPPRFSGLQFPNYSSELNVNALELDDSALYLCASSLPGRNTEAFFGQGTRLTVV.